Below, 24 T cell receptor beta chains from the same sample are listed, as sequenced in a study of immune evolution from preneoplasia to lung adenocarcinoma. Only in-frame clones appear in the TCRdb table, and some are missing; sequencing was by immunoSEQ multiplex PCR. This table has about 5,000 clones, roughly 79% appearing once. Sequencing was done on a sample of FFPE adjacent normal lung tissue. The receptors were sampled from a donor aged 70 or older with lung adenocarcinoma.

The table lists this clone with a count of one. The chain employs TRBV7-9 and TRBJ2-7; tentatively, D is TRBD1 or TRBD2 (5 bases each). V was shortened by 1 base and J by 4 bases, with 17 bases between the two germline ends. This CDR3 is 16 amino acids long. Looked up from germline, CDR1 is SEHNR and CDR2 is FQNEAQ (reference sequence). The CDR3 DNA sequence: TGTGCCAGCAGCTTAGTGGGTATGGGGGTTGTATACGAGCAGTACTTC. Its protein product is CASSLVGMGVVYEQYF.

The chain carries TRBV29-1 and TRBJ1-5, with D uncertain. The V and J ends lost 0 bases and 6 bases respectively, with 6 bases between them. From germline, CDR1 is SQVTM and CDR2 ANQGSEA. CDR3 length: 12 amino acids. The CDR3 region is CSVEDVGQPQHF. The CDR3 DNA sequence: TGCAGCGTTGAAGATGTGGGTCAGCCCCAGCATTTT. Supplemented by reference TRBV29-1 and TRBJ1-5, the full variable domain reads SAVISQKPSRDICQRGTSLTIQCQVDSQVTMMFWYRQQPGQSLTLIATANQGSEATYESGFVIDKFPISRPNLTFSTLTVSNMSPEDSSIYLCSVEDVGQPQHFGDGTRLSIL.

The rearrangement uses TRBV6-4 and TRBJ1-5; perhaps TRBD1 as D (5 bases). Trimming removed 6 bases from V and 5 bases from J, with 11 bases in between. The CDR3 consists of 13 residues. Germline V gene data show CDR1 as MRHNA and CDR2 as SNTAGT. For the CDR3, the DNA is TGTGCCAGCAGCCTACAGGTAGATCAGCCCCAGCATTTT. Its protein is CASSLQVDQPQHF.

The CDR3 region has the DNA TGTGCCAGTCCCCCCGGGACGTCTTTTAGCACAGATACGCAGCATTTT. Residues: CASPPGTSFSTDTQHF. The V and J genes are TRBV28 and TRBJ2-3; maybe TRBD1 (5 bases). The J call may be incorrect, as the DNA end agrees better with TRBJ1-5. The germline gives CDR1 MDHEN, CDR2 SYDVKM. The CDR3 runs to 16 residues.

This chain joins TRBV5-1 and TRBJ1-1; the D gene is possibly TRBD1 (5 bases). The CDR3 is 14 amino acids. V was clipped by 4 bases and J by 0 bases, with 10 bases between them. The germline CDR1 and CDR2 sequences are SGHRS and YFSETQ. The CDR3 DNA reads as TGCGCCAGCAGCACGGGGACGCTGAACACTGAAGCTTTCTTT. Its protein is CASSTGTLNTEAFF.

This sequence joins TRBV11-2 and TRBJ2-1; D may be TRBD1 (6 bases). Germline loops: CDR1 SGHAT, CDR2 FQNNGV. CDR3 length equals 15 residues. The V gene lost 3 bases and the J gene lost 6 bases, with 15 bases spanning the gap. As DNA, the CDR3 is TGTGCCAGCAGCTTTCAGGGGTTTTTAGGCAATGAGCAGTTCTTC. It is translated as CASSFQGFLGNEQFF.

This chain uses TRBV6-1 with TRBJ2-1, with TRBD1 as a possible D gene (5 bases). V gave up 1 base and J gave up 6 bases, with 10 bases separating them. CDR3 length equals 14 residues. Per germline, CDR1 MNHNS and CDR2 SASEGT. The CDR3: CASSEGAGSNEQFF. The CDR3 nucleotides are TGTGCCAGCAGTGAAGGGGCAGGGTCCAATGAGCAGTTCTTC.

The chain is built from TRBV6-5 and TRBJ2-1; no firm D call. This CDR3 contains 12 residues. Deletions cut 6 bases from V and 6 bases from J, with 9 bases between. Germline V CDR1 and CDR2: MNHEY, SVGAGI. The DNA for the CDR3 is TGTGCCAGCAGGGATACGGTCAATGAGCAGTTCTTC. Translation gives CASRDTVNEQFF.

About this clone itself: Just one base apart from a much larger clone, this may be a read error. Other DNA sequences of this sample code for an identical CDR3. The chain links TRBV28 to TRBJ1-2; D is perhaps TRBD1 (5 bases). The length of the CDR3 is 12 residues. Germline lookup yields CDR1 MDHEN and CDR2 SYDVKM. CDR3 in amino acids: CASSFSRVEYTF. In DNA, the CDR3 is TGTGCCAGCAGTTTCTCCAGGGTGGAGTACACCTTT.

The count of this clone is one. This chain links TRBV30 with TRBJ2-2; D is tentatively TRBD1 or TRBD2 (5 bases each). The CDR3 extends over 16 amino acids. Germline CDR1 and CDR2: GTSNPN and SVGIG (reference sequence). V was pared by 0 bases and J by 6 bases, with 17 bases between. CDR3 bases: TGTGCCTGGAGTGTACGATTTGGGGGAGCGGCCGGGGAGCTGTTTTTT. Protein: CAWSVRFGGAAGELFF.

V gene TRBV4-3 combines with J gene TRBJ2-3; TRBD2 aligns across 7 bases. J gave up 4 bases and V 0 bases, and 10 bases lay outside the gene matches. This CDR3 region has 17 residues. CDR1 and CDR2 from the germline V gene are LGHNA and YSLEER. CDR3 sequence: CASSQDLPAGSADTQYF. The DNA of the CDR3 is TGCGCCAGCAGCCAAGATCTCCCAGCGGGAAGCGCAGATACGCAGTATTTT.

The chain is built from TRBV7-9 and TRBJ2-7; no definite D call. Germline V gives CDR1 SEHNR, CDR2 FQNEAQ (reference sequence). The V end was cut by 5 bases, the J end by 4 bases, with 18 bases between. There are 15 residues in the CDR3. CDR3 coding DNA: TGTGCCAGCAGCGCACCAACACAGTCTGGGTACGAGCAGTACTTC. This gives the protein CASSAPTQSGYEQYF.

The rearrangement joins TRBV4-2 to TRBJ2-4; maybe TRBD2 (5 bases). The V end was cut by 0 bases, the J end by 8 bases, with 14 bases between. Germline-derived CDR1 and CDR2 are LGHNA and YNFKEQ. This CDR3 is built from 15 residues. CDR3 in amino acids: CASSQDRTSLDIQYF. CDR3 nucleotide sequence: TGTGCCAGCAGCCAAGATAGAACTAGTCTAGACATTCAGTACTTC.

The chain is built from TRBV11-2 and TRBJ2-1, with TRBD2 as a possible D gene (6 bases). This CDR3 contains 13 residues. V was trimmed by 4 bases and J by 7 bases, leaving 11 bases between them. Germline V gene data show CDR1 as SGHAT and CDR2 as FQNNGV. The CDR3 is CASSYGSLNEQFF. In DNA form, the CDR3 reads TGTGCCAGCAGCTACGGGAGTCTAAATGAGCAGTTCTTC.

The DNA of the CDR3 is TGTGCCAGCAGTTTATCGCGCCAAAAAGCTTTCTTT. Its protein is CASSLSRQKAFF. V is TRBV28 and J is TRBJ1-1; D ambiguous. The CDR3 is 12 amino acids. V dropped 1 base and J dropped 9 bases, with 9 bases sitting between them. The germline V gene has CDR1 MDHEN and CDR2 SYDVKM.

V and J are TRBV4-2 and TRBJ2-7; a possible D gene is TRBD2 (5 bases). The CDR3 loop spans 16 amino acids. The V gene's germline CDR1 is LGHNA and CDR2 YNFKEQ. Trimming removed 1 base at V and 5 bases at J, with 18 bases between. The CDR3, as DNA: TGTGCCAGCAGCCAAGCGGAAGGGAAACTAGATGACGAGCAGTACTTC. This encodes CASSQAEGKLDDEQYF.

CDR3 residues: CASSIRGWPYGYTF. Here the CDR3 DNA reads TGTGCCAGTAGTATTCGAGGGTGGCCCTATGGCTACACCTTC. The chain uses TRBV19 and TRBJ1-2; no clear D gene. V was shortened by 3 bases and J by 4 bases, with 12 bases between the two germline ends. The CDR3 has 14 amino acids. Germline lookup yields CDR1 LNHDA and CDR2 SQIVND (reference sequence). The full variable domain, in which reference TRBV19 and TRBJ1-2 provide the parts outside the CDR3, is DGGITQSPKYLFRKEGQNVTLSCEQNLNHDAMYWYRQDPGQGLRLIYYSQIVNDFQKGDIAEGYSVSREKKESFPLTVTSAQKNPTAFYLCASSIRGWPYGYTFGSGTRLTVV.

This clone was recorded once. DNA for the CDR3: TGTGCCAGCAGCTTAAACGTTCCAAGCTCTGGAAACACCATATATTTT. Translation: CASSLNVPSSGNTIYF. The gene calls are TRBV7-2 and TRBJ1-3; D call uncertain. The CDR3 runs 16 residues. Trimming took 2 bases from V and 0 from J, leaving 11 bases between them. Germline V lookup: CDR1 SGHTA, CDR2 FQGNSA. Together with reference TRBV7-2 and TRBJ1-3, the CDR3 gives the full variable domain: GAGVSQSPSNKVTEKGKDVELRCDPISGHTALYWYRQSLGQGLEFLIYFQGNSAPDKSGLPSDRFSAERTGGSVSTLTIQRTQQEDSAVYLCASSLNVPSSGNTIYFGEGSWLTVV.

The chain couples TRBV30 to TRBJ2-2; 10 bases are shared with TRBD2. Germline V CDR1 and CDR2: GTSNPN, SVGIG (reference sequence). Trimming at V came to 2 bases and at J to 6 bases, leaving 6 bases not matched to a gene. The CDR3 length is 15 residues. The CDR3 coding sequence is TGTGCCTGGAGTTCGCTAGCGGGAGTCTCCGGGGAGCTGTTTTTT. It specifies CAWSSLAGVSGELFF.

The rearrangement links TRBV28 to TRBJ2-7; D is perhaps TRBD1 (6 bases). Trimming shortened V by 4 bases and J by 2 bases, and 12 bases separated the two germline ends. The V gene's germline CDR1 is MDHEN and CDR2 SYDVKM. The CDR3 runs to 14 residues. CDR3 in DNA: TGTGCCAGCAGTTCACCGGGACATACCTACGAGCAGTACTTC. It yields the protein CASSSPGHTYEQYF.

This chain uses TRBV28 with TRBJ2-7; D is unclear. The V and J ends lost 6 bases and 4 bases respectively, with 13 bases between them. The CDR3 consists of 13 residues. Germline V lookup: CDR1 MDHEN, CDR2 SYDVKM. The CDR3 coding sequence is TGTGCCAGCAGACACATAGGTGTGTACGAGCAGTACTTC. This codes for CASRHIGVYEQYF.

The V gene is TRBV28, the J gene TRBJ1-1; D is ambiguous. V was shortened by 5 bases and J by 0 bases, with 4 bases between the two germline ends. Looked up from germline, CDR1 is MDHEN and CDR2 is SYDVKM. The CDR3 runs to 12 residues. The CDR3: CASSALNTEAFF. As DNA, the CDR3 is TGTGCCAGCAGTGCCTTGAACACTGAAGCTTTCTTT.

This clone has just one count. The V and J genes are TRBV4-2 and TRBJ2-1, with no clear D. Germline lookup yields CDR1 LGHNA and CDR2 YNFKEQ. Trimming removed 4 bases at V and 10 bases at J, with 17 bases between. This CDR3 has 14 amino acids. The CDR3 sequence is CASSLNLGYREQFF. The CDR3 coding sequence is TGTGCCAGCAGCCTTAACCTAGGGTACAGAGAGCAGTTCTTC.

This chain uses TRBV28 with TRBJ2-5; D is possibly TRBD1 or TRBD2 (5 bases each). The CDR3 consists of 12 residues. Trimming removed 10 bases from V and 3 bases from J, with 12 bases in between. CDR1 is MDHEN and CDR2 is SYDVKM in the germline V gene. The CDR3 protein is CATGDQKETQYF. For the CDR3, the DNA is TGTGCCACTGGGGACCAGAAAGAGACCCAGTACTTC.